In its sample, the clone carrying this T cell receptor beta chain was seen a few times. Its antigen is unknown. The entry originates in a study of T-cell memory formation after mild COVID-19. Notes on the study in general: Clones shrinking from day 15 to 85 showed even CD4/CD8 mixes; later expanders tilted CD4+. Some SARS-CoV-2-responding clones were already detected in memory before infection.

TCRdb re-derived calls from the 5' RACE reads in MiXCR, one entry per CDR3 protein. Here the sample spans approximately 300,000 distinct CDR3 sequences, roughly a fifth being singletons. The germline V and J ends were trimmed by 0 bases and 1 base, with 8 bases remaining between them. Germline CDR1 and CDR2: SGDLS and YYNGEE. CDR3 length: 14 residues. Sequencing used PBMCs or a T cell subset sorted from them (not recorded which). The clonotype was recovered from a man aged 18 to 29 who had mild COVID-19 (a few samples of this study predate the infection). Cell type and time point are not known. V is TRBV9 and J is TRBJ2-7, with D possibly TRBD2 on 5 matching bases. This CDR3 reads CASSVGEGSYEQYV. The CDR3 DNA reads TGTGCCAGCAGCGTAGGTGAGGGATCCTACGAGCAGTACGTC.